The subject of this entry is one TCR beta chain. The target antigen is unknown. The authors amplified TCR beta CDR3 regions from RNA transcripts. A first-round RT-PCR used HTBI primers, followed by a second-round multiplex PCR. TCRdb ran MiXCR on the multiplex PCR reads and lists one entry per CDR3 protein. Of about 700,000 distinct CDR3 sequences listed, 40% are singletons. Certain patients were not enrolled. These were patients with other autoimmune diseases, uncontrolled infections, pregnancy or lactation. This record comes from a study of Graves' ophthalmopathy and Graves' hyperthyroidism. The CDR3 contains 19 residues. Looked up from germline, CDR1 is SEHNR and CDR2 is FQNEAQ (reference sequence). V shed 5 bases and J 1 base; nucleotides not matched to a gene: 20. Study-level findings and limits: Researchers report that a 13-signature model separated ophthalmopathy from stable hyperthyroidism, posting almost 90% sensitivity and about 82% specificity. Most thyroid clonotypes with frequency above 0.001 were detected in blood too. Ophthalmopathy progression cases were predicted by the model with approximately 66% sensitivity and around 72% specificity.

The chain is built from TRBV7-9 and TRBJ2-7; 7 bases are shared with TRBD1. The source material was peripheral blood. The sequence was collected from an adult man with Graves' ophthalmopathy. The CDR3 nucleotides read TGTGCCAGCAGCAACGGGACAGACTTTAAACCTGGGCTTTCCTACGAGCAGTACTTC. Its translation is CASSNGTDFKPGLSYEQYF.